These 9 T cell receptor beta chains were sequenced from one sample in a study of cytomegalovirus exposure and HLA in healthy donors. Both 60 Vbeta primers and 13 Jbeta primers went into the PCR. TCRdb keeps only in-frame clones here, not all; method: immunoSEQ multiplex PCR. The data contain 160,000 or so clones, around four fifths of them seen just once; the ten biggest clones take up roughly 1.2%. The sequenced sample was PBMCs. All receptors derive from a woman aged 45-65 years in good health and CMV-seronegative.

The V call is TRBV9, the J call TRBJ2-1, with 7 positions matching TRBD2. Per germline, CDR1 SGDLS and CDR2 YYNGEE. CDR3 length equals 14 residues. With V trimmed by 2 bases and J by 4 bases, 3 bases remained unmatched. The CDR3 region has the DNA TGTGCCAGCAGCGTTGCTAGCGGATACAATGAGCAGTTCTTC. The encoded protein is CASSVASGYNEQFF.

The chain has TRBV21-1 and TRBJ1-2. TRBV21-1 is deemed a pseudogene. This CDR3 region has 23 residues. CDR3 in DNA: TGTGCCAGCAGCAGATGGGAGGGCCGGGGGGATGAGGGCGCTCTGGATGTGGGCTATGGCTACACCTTC. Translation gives CASSRWEGRGDEGALDVGYGYTF.

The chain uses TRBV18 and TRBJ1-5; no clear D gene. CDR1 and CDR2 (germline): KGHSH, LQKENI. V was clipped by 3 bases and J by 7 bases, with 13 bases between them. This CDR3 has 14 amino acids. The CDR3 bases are TGTGCCAGCTCACCGAGAGACATTTACCAGCCCCAGCATTTT. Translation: CASSPRDIYQPQHF.

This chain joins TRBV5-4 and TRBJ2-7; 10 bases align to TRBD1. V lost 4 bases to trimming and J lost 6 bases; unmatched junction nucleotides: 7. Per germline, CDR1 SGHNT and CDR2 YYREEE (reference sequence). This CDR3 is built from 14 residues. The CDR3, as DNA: TGTGCCAGCAGCCTCCGGGACAGGGGTAGCGAGCAGTACTTC. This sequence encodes CASSLRDRGSEQYF.

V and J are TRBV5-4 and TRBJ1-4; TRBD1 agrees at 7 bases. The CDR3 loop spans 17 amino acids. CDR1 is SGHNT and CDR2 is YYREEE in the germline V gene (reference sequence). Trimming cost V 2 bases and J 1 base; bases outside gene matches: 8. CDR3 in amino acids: CASSFVGQRITNEKLFF. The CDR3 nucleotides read TGTGCCAGCAGCTTCGTGGGACAGCGAATAACTAATGAAAAACTGTTTTTT.

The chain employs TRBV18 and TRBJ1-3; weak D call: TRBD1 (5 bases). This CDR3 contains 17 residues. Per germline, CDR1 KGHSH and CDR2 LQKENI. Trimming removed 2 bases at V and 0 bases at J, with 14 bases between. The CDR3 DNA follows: TGTGCCAGCTCACCATCGGCAGGGTCAGGCTCTGGAAACACCATATATTTT. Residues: CASSPSAGSGSGNTIYF.

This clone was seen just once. The CDR3 is CASSLATYYNEQFF. The CDR3 bases are TGTGCCAGCAGCTTAGCAACTTATTACAATGAGCAGTTCTTC. The V and J genes are TRBV7-2 and TRBJ2-1; D not resolved. The CDR3 covers 14 residues. The V end was cut by 0 bases, the J end by 4 bases, with 7 bases between. CDR1 and CDR2 from the germline V gene are SGHTA and FQGNSA. The complete variable domain, with remaining parts taken from reference TRBV7-2 and TRBJ2-1, reads GAGVSQSPSNKVTEKGKDVELRCDPISGHTALYWYRQSLGQGLEFLIYFQGNSAPDKSGLPSDRFSAERTGGSVSTLTIQRTQQEDSAVYLCASSLATYYNEQFFGPGTRLTVL.

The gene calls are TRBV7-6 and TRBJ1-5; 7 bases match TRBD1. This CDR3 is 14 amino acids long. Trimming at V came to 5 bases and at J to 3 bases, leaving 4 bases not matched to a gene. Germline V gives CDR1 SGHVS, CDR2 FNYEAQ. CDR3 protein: CASSATGLNQPQHF. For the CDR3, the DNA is TGTGCCAGCAGCGCGACAGGGCTCAATCAGCCCCAGCATTTT.

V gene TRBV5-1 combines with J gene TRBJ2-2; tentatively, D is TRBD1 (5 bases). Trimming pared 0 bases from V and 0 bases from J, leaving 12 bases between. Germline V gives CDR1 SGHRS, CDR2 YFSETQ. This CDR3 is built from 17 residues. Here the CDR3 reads CASSLGGLTSNTGELFF. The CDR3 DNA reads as TGCGCCAGCAGCTTGGGGGGCCTTACTTCGAACACCGGGGAGCTGTTTTTT.